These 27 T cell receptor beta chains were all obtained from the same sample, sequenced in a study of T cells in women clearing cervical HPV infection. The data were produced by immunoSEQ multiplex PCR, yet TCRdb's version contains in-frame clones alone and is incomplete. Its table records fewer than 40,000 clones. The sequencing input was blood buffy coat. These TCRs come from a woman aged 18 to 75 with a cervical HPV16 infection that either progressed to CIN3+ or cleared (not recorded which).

CDR3 DNA, as far as it was read: TGTGCCAGCAGCTTGTTGTCACAAGCTAATGAAAAA. Translated: CASSLLSQANEK. The CDR3 in full is CASSLLSQANEKLFF. The rearrangement links TRBV5-6 to TRBJ1-4; D uncertain. The observed sequence ends 3 residues before the CDR3 terminus, with the missing tail filled in from the germline J gene. The CDR3 contains 15 residues. Germline V CDR1 and CDR2: SGHDT, YYEEEE. Trimming stripped 1 base from V and 3 bases from J, with 10 bases between.

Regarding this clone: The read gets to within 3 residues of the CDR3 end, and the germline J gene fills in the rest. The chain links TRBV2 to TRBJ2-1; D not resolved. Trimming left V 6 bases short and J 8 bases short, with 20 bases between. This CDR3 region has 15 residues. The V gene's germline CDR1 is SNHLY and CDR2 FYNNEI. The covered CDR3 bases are TGTGCCAGCAGCCTTCGTATAGGTTTGGGCGATGAG. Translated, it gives CASSLRIGLGDE. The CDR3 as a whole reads CASSLRIGLGDEQFF.

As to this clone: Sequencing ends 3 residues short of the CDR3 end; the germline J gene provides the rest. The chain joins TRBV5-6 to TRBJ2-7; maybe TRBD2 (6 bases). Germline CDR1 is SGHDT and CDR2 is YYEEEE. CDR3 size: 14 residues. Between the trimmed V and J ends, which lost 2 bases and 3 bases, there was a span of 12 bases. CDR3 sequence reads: CASSFGGGIYEQYF. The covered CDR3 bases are TGTGCCAGCAGCTTCGGGGGTGGGATCTACGAG.

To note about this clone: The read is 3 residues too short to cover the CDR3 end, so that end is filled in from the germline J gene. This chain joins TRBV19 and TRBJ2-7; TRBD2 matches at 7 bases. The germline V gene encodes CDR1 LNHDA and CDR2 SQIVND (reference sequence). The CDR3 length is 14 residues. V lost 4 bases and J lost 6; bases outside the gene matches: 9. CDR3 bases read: TGTGCCAGTAGTACTGGACTAGGTGACGGCGAG. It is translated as CASSTGLGDGE. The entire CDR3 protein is CASSTGLGDGEQYF.

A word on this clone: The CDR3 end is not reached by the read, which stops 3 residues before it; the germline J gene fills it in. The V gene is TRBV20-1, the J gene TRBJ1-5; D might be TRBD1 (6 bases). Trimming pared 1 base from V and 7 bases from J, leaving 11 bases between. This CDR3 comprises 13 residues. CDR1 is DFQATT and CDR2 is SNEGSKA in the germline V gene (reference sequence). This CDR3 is CSARAQGQQPQHF. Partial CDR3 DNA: TGCAGTGCTAGAGCTCAGGGGCAGCAGCCC.

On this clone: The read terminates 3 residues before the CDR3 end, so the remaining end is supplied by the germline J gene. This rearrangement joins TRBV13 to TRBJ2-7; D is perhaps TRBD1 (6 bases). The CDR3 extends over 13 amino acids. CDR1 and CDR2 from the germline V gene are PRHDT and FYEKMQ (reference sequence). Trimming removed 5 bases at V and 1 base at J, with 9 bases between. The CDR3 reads CASSHRDSYEQYF. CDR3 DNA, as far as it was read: TGTGCCAGCAGCCACAGGGATTCCTACGAG.

The CDR3 DNA, read in part, is TGCGCCAGCAGCTTTCTGACTAGCTCGACCTACAATGAG. Protein product: CASSFLTSSTYNE. The entire CDR3 reads CASSFLTSSTYNEQFF. This rearrangement joins TRBV5-1 to TRBJ2-1; 7 bases map to TRBD2. The read comes to an end 3 residues before the CDR3 does, leaving the germline J gene to fill in the end. Germline CDR1 is SGHRS and CDR2 is YFSETQ. V shed 2 bases, J shed 2 bases, and the junction held 7 bases outside the gene matches. This CDR3 contains 16 residues.

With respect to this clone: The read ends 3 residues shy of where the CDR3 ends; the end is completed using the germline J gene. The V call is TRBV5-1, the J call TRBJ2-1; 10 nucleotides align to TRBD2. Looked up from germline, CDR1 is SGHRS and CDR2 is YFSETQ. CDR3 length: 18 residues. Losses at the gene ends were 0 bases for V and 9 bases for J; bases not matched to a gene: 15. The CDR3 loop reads CASSLVVRASGSKGEQFF. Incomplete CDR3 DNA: TGCGCCAGCAGCTTGGTAGTGAGGGCTAGCGGGAGCAAAGGTGAG.

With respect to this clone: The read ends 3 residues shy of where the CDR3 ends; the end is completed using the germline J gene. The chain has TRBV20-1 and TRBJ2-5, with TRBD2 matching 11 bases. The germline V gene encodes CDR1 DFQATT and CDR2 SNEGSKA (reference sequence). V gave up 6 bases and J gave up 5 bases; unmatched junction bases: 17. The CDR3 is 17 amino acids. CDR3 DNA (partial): TGCAGTGCGCCCTTCACTAGCGGGAGTCTTTATATGGAGACC. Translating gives CSAPFTSGSLYMET. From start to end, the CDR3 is CSAPFTSGSLYMETQYF.

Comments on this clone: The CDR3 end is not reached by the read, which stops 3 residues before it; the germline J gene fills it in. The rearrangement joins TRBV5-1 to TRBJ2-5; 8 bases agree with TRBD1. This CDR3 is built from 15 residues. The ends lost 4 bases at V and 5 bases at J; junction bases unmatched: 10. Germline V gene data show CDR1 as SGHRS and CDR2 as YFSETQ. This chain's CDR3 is CASSPAGTGRETQYF. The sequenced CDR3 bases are TGCGCCAGCAGCCCTGCTGGGACAGGCAGGGAGACC. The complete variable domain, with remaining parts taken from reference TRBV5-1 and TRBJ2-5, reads KAGVTQTPRYLIKTRGQQVTLSCSPISGHRSVSWYQQTPGQGLQFLFEYFSETQRNKGNFPGRFSGRQFSNSRSEMNVSTLELGDSALYLCASSPAGTGRETQYFGPGTRLLVL.

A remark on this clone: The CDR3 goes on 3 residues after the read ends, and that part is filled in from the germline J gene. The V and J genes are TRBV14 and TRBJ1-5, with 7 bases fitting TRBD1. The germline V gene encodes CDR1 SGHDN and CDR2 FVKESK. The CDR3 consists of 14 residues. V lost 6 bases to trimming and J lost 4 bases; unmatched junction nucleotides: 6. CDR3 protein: CASRGTVLNQPQHF. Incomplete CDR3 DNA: TGTGCCAGCAGGGGGACAGTTCTTAATCAGCCC.

CDR3 DNA (partial): TGCAGTGCTAGGCGACAGGGCCCCACCGGGGAG. Encoded protein: CSARRQGPTGE. The CDR3 in full is CSARRQGPTGELFF. The genes are TRBV20-1 and TRBJ2-2; 7 nucleotides align to TRBD1. The read terminates 3 residues ahead of where the CDR3 ends, so the germline J gene completes it. Looked up from germline, CDR1 is DFQATT and CDR2 is SNEGSKA (reference sequence). This CDR3 spans 14 amino acids. The J segment lost 4 bases and the V segment lost 3 bases, leaving 5 bases of the junction unmatched.

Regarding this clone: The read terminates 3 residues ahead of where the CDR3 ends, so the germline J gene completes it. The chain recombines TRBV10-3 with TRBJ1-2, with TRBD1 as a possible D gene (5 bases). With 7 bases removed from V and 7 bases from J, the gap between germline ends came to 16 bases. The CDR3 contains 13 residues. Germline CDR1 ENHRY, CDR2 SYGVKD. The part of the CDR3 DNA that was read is TGTGCCATCAAGGAGGGGTCAGGGAGTGGC. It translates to CAIKEGSGSG. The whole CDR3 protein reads CAIKEGSGSGYTF.

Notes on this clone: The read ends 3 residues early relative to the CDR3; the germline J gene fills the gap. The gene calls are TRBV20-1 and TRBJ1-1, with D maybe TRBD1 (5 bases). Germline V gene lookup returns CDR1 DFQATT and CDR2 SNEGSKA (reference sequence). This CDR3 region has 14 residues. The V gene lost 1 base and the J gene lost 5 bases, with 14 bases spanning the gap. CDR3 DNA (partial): TGCAGTGCTAGAGTTGGGGGGAGAGGTACTGAA. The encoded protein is CSARVGGRGTE. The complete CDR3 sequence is CSARVGGRGTEAFF.

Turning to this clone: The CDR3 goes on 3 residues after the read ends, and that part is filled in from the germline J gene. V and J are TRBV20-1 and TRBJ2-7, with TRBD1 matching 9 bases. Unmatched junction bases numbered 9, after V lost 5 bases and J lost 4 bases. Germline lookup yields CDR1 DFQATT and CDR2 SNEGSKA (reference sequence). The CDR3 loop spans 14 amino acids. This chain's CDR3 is CSAPSGTGQYEQYF. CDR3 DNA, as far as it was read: TGCAGTGCTCCTTCCGGGACAGGGCAATACGAG.

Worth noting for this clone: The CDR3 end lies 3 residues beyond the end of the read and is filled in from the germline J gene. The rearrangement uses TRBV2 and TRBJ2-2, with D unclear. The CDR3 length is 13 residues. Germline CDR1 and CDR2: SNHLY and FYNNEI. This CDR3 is CATTPDTNEKLFF. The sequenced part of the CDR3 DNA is TGTGCCACCACTCCGGATACTAATGAAAAG. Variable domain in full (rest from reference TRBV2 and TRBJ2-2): EPEVTQTPSHQVTQMGQEVILRCVPISNHLYFYWYRQILGQKVEFLVSFYNNEISEKSEIFDDQFSVERPDGSNFTLKIRSTKLEDSAMYFCATTPDTNEKLFFGEGSRLTVL.

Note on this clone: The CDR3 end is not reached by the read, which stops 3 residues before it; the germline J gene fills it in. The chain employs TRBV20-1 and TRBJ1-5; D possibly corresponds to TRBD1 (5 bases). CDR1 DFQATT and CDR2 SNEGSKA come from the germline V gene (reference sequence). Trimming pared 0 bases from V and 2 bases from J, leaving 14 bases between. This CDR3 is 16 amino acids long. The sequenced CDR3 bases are TGCAGTGCTAGAGATCGGCGGAGGGGCGGCAATCAGCCC. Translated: CSARDRRRGGNQP. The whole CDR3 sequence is CSARDRRRGGNQPQHF.

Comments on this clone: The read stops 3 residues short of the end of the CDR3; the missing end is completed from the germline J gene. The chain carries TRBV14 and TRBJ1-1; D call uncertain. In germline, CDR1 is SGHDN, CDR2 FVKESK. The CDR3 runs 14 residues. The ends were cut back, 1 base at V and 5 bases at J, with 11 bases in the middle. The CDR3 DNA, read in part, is TGTGCCAGCAGCCAAGGAGTAAGGGTGACTGAA. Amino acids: CASSQGVRVTE. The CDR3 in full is CASSQGVRVTEAFF.

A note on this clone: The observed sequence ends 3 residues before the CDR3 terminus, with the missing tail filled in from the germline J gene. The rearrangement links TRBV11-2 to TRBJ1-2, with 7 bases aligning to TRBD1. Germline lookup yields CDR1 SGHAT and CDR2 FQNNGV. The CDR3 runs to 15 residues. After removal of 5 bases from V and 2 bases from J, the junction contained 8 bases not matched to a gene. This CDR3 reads CASSNFDRANYGYTF. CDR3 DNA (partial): TGTGCCAGCAGCAACTTCGACAGGGCCAACTATGGC.

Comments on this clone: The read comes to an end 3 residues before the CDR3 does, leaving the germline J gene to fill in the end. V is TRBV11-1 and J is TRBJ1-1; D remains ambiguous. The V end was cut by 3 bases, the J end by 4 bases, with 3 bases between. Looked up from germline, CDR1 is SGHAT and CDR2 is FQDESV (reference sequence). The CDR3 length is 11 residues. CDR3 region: CASSFSTEAFF. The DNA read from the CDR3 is TGTGCCAGCAGCTTCAGCACTGAA.

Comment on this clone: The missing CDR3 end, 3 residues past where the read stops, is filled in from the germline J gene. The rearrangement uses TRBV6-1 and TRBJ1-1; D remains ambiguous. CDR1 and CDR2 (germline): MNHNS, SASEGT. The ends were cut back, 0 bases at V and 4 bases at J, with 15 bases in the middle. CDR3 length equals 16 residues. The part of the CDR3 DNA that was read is TGTGCCAGCAGTGAAGCTCGGGGTTTTAGCGGCACTGAA. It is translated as CASSEARGFSGTE. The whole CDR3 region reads CASSEARGFSGTEAFF.

The CDR3 reads CASSYSEGMGTEAFF. Partial CDR3 DNA: TGTGCCAGCAGTTATAGTGAGGGTATGGGCACTGAA. The V gene is TRBV6-2 or TRBV6-3, the J gene TRBJ1-1; no reliable D call. The read gets to within 3 residues of the CDR3 end, and the germline J gene fills in the rest. The CDR3 is 15 residues long. The germline CDR1 and CDR2 sequences are MNHEY and SVGEGT. V was clipped by 3 bases and J by 4 bases, with 15 bases between them.

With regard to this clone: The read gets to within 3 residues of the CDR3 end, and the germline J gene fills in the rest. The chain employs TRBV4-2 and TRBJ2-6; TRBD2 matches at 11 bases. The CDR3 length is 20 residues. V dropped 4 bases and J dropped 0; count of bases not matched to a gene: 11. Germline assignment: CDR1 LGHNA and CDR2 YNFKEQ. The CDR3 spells CASSPWPGLAESSGANVLTF. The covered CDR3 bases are TGTGCCAGCAGCCCTTGGCCGGGACTAGCGGAGAGCTCTGGGGCCAACGTC.

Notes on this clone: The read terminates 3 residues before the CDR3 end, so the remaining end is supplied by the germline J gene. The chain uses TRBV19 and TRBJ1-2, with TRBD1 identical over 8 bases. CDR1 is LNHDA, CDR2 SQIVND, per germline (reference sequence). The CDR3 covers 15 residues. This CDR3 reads CASSRTGGSAGGYTF. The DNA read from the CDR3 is TGTGCCAGTAGTCGAACAGGGGGTTCGGCTGGGGGC. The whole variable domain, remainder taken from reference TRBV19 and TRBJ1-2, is DGGITQSPKYLFRKEGQNVTLSCEQNLNHDAMYWYRQDPGQGLRLIYYSQIVNDFQKGDIAEGYSVSREKKESFPLTVTSAQKNPTAFYLCASSRTGGSAGGYTFGSGTRLTVV.

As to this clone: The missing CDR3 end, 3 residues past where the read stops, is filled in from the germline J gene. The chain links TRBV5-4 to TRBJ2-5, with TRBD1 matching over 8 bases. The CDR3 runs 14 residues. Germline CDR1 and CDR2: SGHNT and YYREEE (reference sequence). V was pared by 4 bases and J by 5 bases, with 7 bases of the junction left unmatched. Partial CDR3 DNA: TGTGCCAGCAGCCAGGGACAGGATGAGGAGACC. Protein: CASSQGQDEET. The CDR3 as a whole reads CASSQGQDEETQYF. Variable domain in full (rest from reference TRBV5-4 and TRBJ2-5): ETGVTQSPTHLIKTRGQQVTLRCSSQSGHNTVSWYQQALGQGPQFIFQYYREEENGRGNFPPRFSGLQFPNYSSELNVNALELDDSALYLCASSQGQDEETQYFGPGTRLLVL.

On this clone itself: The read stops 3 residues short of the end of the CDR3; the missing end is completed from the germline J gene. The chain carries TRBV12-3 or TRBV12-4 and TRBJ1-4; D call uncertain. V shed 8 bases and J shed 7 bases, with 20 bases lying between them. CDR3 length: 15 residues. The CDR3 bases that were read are TGTGCCAGCGGAATTCGGGGAGCTGAAATTGAAAAA. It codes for CASGIRGAEIEK. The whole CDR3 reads CASGIRGAEIEKLFF.

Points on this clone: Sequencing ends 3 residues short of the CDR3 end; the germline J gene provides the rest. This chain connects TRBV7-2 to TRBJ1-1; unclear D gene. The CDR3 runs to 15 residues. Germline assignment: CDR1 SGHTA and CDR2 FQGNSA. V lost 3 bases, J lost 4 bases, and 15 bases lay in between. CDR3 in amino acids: CASSFREGAGTEAFF. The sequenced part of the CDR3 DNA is TGTGCCAGCAGCTTCCGCGAGGGAGCGGGCACTGAA.